This TCR beta chain comes out of a study of shared clonotypes between healthy human individuals (TCRdb year 2020). For the wider study: A couple of women and a few men aged 18 to 49 years were included in the cohort. Per donor, leukapheresis produced somewhere between about 0.94 and 9.5 billion PBMCs. Different laboratories and diverse techniques were used to prepare libraries and sequence TCR repertoires, to increase sequencing depth and limit assay-specific biases. For each donor, CD4 naive and CD4 memory were each given three plates, CD8 naive was given two plates, and CD8 memory was given one plate. To estimate repertoire size and how much clonotypes are shared between individuals, the study performed deep sequencing of blood TCR repertoires from a handful of healthy adults.

Trimming removed 4 bases from V and 4 bases from J; the gene matches leave 7 bases unexplained. The CDR3 goes from the cysteine to the phenylalanine over 15 residues. The kept DNA is CDR3 alone, 45 bases in frame from the first base. CDR1 and CDR2 are drawn from the germline V gene: MGHDK, SYGVNS. Overall study outcomes, separate from this receptor: Pairwise subsampling led to the expectation that sequencing depth would affect the degree of clonotype sharing among donors. Compared with non-shared clonotypes, clonotypes shared by all four sorted-subset donors had higher generation probabilities. When several donors were compared, the shared fraction of clonotypes was around 5% for naive CD4, about 4% for naive CD8, about 2.5% for memory CD4, and approximately 0.4% for memory CD8. Even with the large sequencing depth, rarefaction of the sorted-subset datasets indicated that sequencing was incomplete. The genetic and exposure-history diversity represented was limited by the small number of donors. Sampling was restricted to blood, and TCR repertoires in tissues likely differ from the TCR repertoires found in blood. Larger estimated clonotype richness was generally found for naive subsets than for memory subsets.

TCR CDR3 regions were amplified from genomic DNA by multiplex PCR using the deep immunoSEQ assay. For each cell subset, the extracted genomic DNA was distributed evenly across all wells of several immunoSEQ 96-well plates, and each plate served as one replicate. For sorted subsets, 200 to 250 ng of genomic DNA, equivalent to about 30,000 T cell genomes, went into each replicate PCR. Purified libraries were measured with a Qubit 3.0 fluorometer, size-checked on a Bioanalyzer 2100, and measured again with the KAPA Library Quantification kit. A separate single-read 150-cycle Illumina NextSeq 550 flow cell was used to sequence each immunoSEQ 96-well plate. The study's own analysis went as follows. Because the immunoSEQ output included only junctional sequences and no quality scores, the filtering could not be the same as the filtering used for full-length reads. Sequences were annotated with PyIR, a Python wrapper for IgBLAST v1.9, and V/J genes and CDR3 were assigned using IMGT germline references. Reads were filtered out if the reads had weak V/J assignments (E-value above 1e-6), no CDR3, stop codons, out-of-frame junctions, or ambiguous translated residues. V3J clonotypes were defined as sequences sharing the same inferred V gene, J gene, and CDR3 amino acid sequence. The percentage overlap between two repertoires was calculated by dividing the number of shared unique clonotypes by the size of the smaller repertoire. Three approaches were used to assess repertoire richness: RTK rarefaction, the Chao1 estimator, and Recon v2.1 estimates of unobserved clonotypes. Generation probabilities were computed with OLGA for all TCRbeta clonotypes obtained by the gDNA method from several donors. TCRdb retrieved this table from immuneACCESS and kept in-frame rearrangements only. Not all clones are present; in checked studies, unresolved V genes account for under half, and no reason is known for the remainder. That table supplies the V and J calls and clone size; D and trimming were determined from the DNA. The sample yields 2 million to 2.5 million clones; roughly 93% were counted once. The ten largest clones add up to 0.39% of the sample.

Notes on this clone: Its antigen has not been determined. Base-call qualities are not available, and no considerably larger clone is one nucleotide away.

Donors were healthy HIV-negative adults with no recently reported acute infections or vaccinations. Only Caucasian adults living in Nashville, Tennessee, USA were represented among the donors. CD4+ T cells were enriched through magnetic negative selection, after which naive cells were positively selected on CD45RA and the remaining negative fraction served as the memory subset. After blood collection by leukapheresis, PBMCs were isolated using Ficoll-Histopaque density gradient centrifugation and then cryopreserved in the vapor phase of liquid nitrogen. Purity and quantity of every magnetically sorted T cell population were checked by analytical flow cytometry. Each sorted fraction had its genomic DNA isolated and then quantified by UV absorbance on a Nanodrop 2000c.

This receptor chain uses TRBV25-1 and TRBJ1-3; TRBD1 lines up with 7 middle nucleotides. Sequenced sample: naive CD4+ T cells from PBMCs. The cell subset or site label of this sample denotes: CD45RA+ positively selected. This TCR came from a man younger than 35 in good health. Some clones in this sample may be carry-over from other donors' samples. The CDR3 here reads CASSARRGQGNTIYF. The base sequence is TGTGCCAGCAGTGCAAGGAGGGGGCAAGGAAACACCATATATTTT. The CDR3 plus the reference TRBV25-1 and TRBJ1-3 genes for the other parts give the full variable domain: EADIYQTPRYLVIGTGKKITLECSQTMGHDKMYWYQQDPGMELHLIHYSYGVNSTEKGDLSSESTVSRIRTEHFPLTLESARPSHTSQYLCASSARRGQGNTIYFGEGSWLTVV.